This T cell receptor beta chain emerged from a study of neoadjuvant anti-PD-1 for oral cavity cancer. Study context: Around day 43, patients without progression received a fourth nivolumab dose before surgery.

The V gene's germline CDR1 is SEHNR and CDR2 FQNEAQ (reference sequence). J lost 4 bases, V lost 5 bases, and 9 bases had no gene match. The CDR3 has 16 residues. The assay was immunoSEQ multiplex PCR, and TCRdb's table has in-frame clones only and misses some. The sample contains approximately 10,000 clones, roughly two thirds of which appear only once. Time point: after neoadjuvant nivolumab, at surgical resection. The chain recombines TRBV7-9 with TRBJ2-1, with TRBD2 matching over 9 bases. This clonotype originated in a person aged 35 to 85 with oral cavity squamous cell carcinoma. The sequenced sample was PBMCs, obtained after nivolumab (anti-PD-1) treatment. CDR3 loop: CASSLGTSTRYNEQFF. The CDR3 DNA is TGTGCCAGCAGCCTCGGGACTAGCACCAGATACAATGAGCAGTTCTTC. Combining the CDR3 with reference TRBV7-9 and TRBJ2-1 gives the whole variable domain DTGVSQNPRHKITKRGQNVTFRCDPISEHNRLYWYRQTLGQGPEFLTYFQNEAQLEKSRLLSDRFSAERPKGSFSTLEIQRTEQGDSAMYLCASSLGTSTRYNEQFFGPGTRLTVL.